The source of this T cell receptor beta chain is a study of human T cells and chemical hapten exposure. The overall study: Recorded diagnoses among the mostly female patients were alopecia areata, totalis or universalis. Study-wide results and limits: While controls formed fewer of them, expanded TCRs formed significantly more large CDR3 similarity clusters.

During construction of the library, unique molecular identifiers were attached to individual cDNA molecules for quantitative, reproducible TCR counting. One entry per CDR3 protein, called by TCRdb with MiXCR from the RACE reads. The sample includes under 100,000 distinct CDR3 sequences, 6.5% to 10% of them seen just once. The CDR3 extends over 14 amino acids. V lost 4 bases and J 8 bases, leaving 18 bases between the germline ends. Germline lookup yields CDR1 SGHTA and CDR2 FQGNSA. The time point: pre-sensitization, week 0. Treatment denoted: therapeutic diphenylcyclopropenone sensitization with weekly scalp DPC. This clonotype has just a few counts. As yet, its antigen is unknown.

Source: whole blood, taken in connection with sensitization to the hapten diphenylcyclopropenone (DPC). V usage is TRBV7-2 and J usage is TRBJ2-7; the D is unclear. This TCR came from a middle-aged man with alopecia areata. Some clones in this sample may be carry-over from other donors' samples. The CDR3 loop reads CASSSIGPLQKQYF. The CDR3 coding sequence is TGTGCCAGCAGCTCGATAGGGCCCCTCCAGAAGCAGTACTTC.